Given below is one T cell receptor (beta chain) in context. The data originate from a study of blood T cell repertoires in COVID-19. Across the study: Whether acute or convalescent, the COVID-19 samples came from the United States, Italy and Spain. PBMCs, B-cell-depleted T cells, or T cells provided the cDNA or gDNA that made up the material.

In the authors' workflow: Amplification with reference gene primers provided the estimates of nucleated cell counts. Clones were read by immunoSEQ multiplex PCR, and TCRdb kept only the in-frame ones, dropping some. Clonal size and the V and J genes are those of that table, whereas D and trimming came from the DNA. The table records 140,000 to 150,000 clones, approximately 89% of them present only once. CDR1 WNHNN and CDR2 SYGVQD come from the germline V gene (reference sequence). The CDR3 is made up of 13 amino acids. Trimming stripped 2 bases from V and 4 bases from J, with 5 bases between. The clonotype comes from a human donor in a cohort sampled during active COVID-19. The chain uses TRBV10-1 and TRBJ1-4; D is undetermined. Sample: peripheral blood. CDR3 in amino acids: CASSENSNEKLFF. CDR3 coding DNA: TGCGCCAGCAGTGAGAACAGTAATGAAAAACTGTTTTTT.